These T cell receptor beta chains were read from a single sample in a study of blood T cell repertoires in COVID-19. Profiled with immunoSEQ multiplex PCR; TCRdb holds only in-frame clones, not every one. This table has 240,000 or so clones, approximately 78% appearing once. The specimen was peripheral blood. Receptors originate from a woman aged 60-75 years with active or convalescent COVID-19. The CDR3 runs from the conserved cysteine through the conserved F or W. Fields, in order: clone size, J gene, D gene, V gene, CDR3 protein, CDR3 DNA. D genes are given only for firm matches. A clone size is listed for some rows: how often the clone was seen (once, few, many), or a class if it is expanded.

few TRBJ1-6 TRBD1 TRBV6-5 CASSYSGAGGDSPLHF TGTGCCAGCAGTTACTCGGGGGCAGGGGGCGATTCACCCCTCCACTTT
- TRBJ1-2 TRBD1 TRBV6-1 CASSGNGADRYYGYTF TGTGCCAGCAGTGGAAACGGGGCGGACAGGTACTATGGCTACACCTTC
- TRBJ1-2 - TRBV7-9 CASSFGTLAVRGGYTF TGTGCCAGCAGCTTCGGTACTTTGGCCGTAAGGGGTGGCTACACCTTC
medium-sized TRBJ2-5 TRBD2 TRBV6-4 CARPGTSEETQYF TGTGCCAGACCCGGGACTAGCGAGGAGACCCAGTACTTC
once TRBJ1-5 - TRBV7-3 CASSPGQLSNQPQHF TGTGCCAGCAGCCCGGGACAACTTAGCAATCAGCCCCAGCATTTT
- TRBJ1-4 - TRBV18 CASSPTRELEPIF TGTGCCAGCTCACCTACCCGGGAATTAGAGCCCATTTTT
- TRBJ2-2 - TRBV6-6 CASSYFSLAPGELFF TGTGCCAGCAGTTACTTTTCACTAGCCCCCGGGGAGCTGTTTTTT
- TRBJ1-1 - TRBV24-1 CATSDVIRGFEDTEAFF TGTGCCACCAGTGATGTTATCAGGGGTTTCGAGGACACTGAAGCTTTCTTT
few TRBJ2-7 - TRBV7-2 CASSLERVEYEQYF TGTGCCAGCAGCCTAGAGAGAGTAGAATACGAGCAGTACTTC
- TRBJ2-1 TRBD1 TRBV11-1 CASSSRTGSYNEQFF TGTGCCAGCAGTTCACGGACAGGTTCCTACAATGAGCAGTTCTTC
- TRBJ1-2 TRBD1 TRBV18 CASSARQGRANYGYTF TGTGCCAGCTCAGCTCGACAGGGGAGGGCTAACTATGGCTACACCTTC
- TRBJ2-2 TRBD1 TRBV27 CASRAGTGRDGELFF TGTGCCAGCAGGGCCGGGACAGGGCGCGACGGGGAGCTGTTTTTT
- TRBJ1-6 - TRBV28 CASSSGYYNSPLHF TGTGCCAGCAGTTCAGGATACTATAATTCACCCCTCCACTTT
- TRBJ2-3 - TRBV6-1 CASSEATDTQYF TGTGCCAGCAGTGAGGCCACAGATACGCAGTATTTT
- TRBJ1-3 - TRBV7-2 CASSPLDRYSGNTIYF TGTGCCAGCAGCCCTCTGGACAGATACTCTGGAAACACCATATATTTT
- TRBJ1-2 - TRBV5-1 CASSLDSGRGYTF TGCGCCAGCAGCTTGGATAGCGGACGAGGCTACACCTTC
- TRBJ2-5 TRBD1 TRBV19 CASSAAGTGALTQYF TGTGCCAGTAGTGCAGCCGGGACAGGGGCTTTGACCCAGTACTTC
few TRBJ2-5 - TRBV6-2/TRBV6-3 CASSYSFGTPEAETQYF TGTGCCAGCAGTTACTCGTTCGGGACACCGGAGGCGGAGACCCAGTACTTC
once TRBJ2-7 - TRBV7-9 CASSLRGDSYEQYF TGTGCCAGCAGCTTACGCGGGGACAGCTACGAGCAGTACTTC
once TRBJ1-4 TRBD1 TRBV6-2/TRBV6-3 CASSPFTGQGPSNEKLFF TGTGCCAGCAGCCCATTCACGGGACAGGGACCGTCTAATGAAAAACTGTTTTTT
- TRBJ2-1 - TRBV27 CASGQYSSYNEQFF TGTGCCAGCGGACAGTATAGCTCCTACAATGAGCAGTTCTTC
- TRBJ2-7 TRBD1 TRBV19 CASSSGQGGYEQYF TGTGCCAGTAGTTCTGGACAGGGGGGCTACGAGCAGTACTTC
- TRBJ1-1 - TRBV19 CASRKTEGGVWVGAFF TGTGCCAGTAGGAAGACAGAGGGAGGGGTCTGGGTAGGAGCTTTCTTT
few TRBJ1-1 TRBD1 TRBV4-3 CASSQAGQATEAFF TGCGCCAGCAGCCAAGCGGGACAGGCCACTGAAGCTTTCTTT
- TRBJ1-2 - TRBV6-5 CASTSRGLYGYTF TGTGCCAGCACCTCGCGGGGGCTATATGGCTACACCTTC
- TRBJ2-7 - TRBV3-1/TRBV3-2 CASSQRPQGGQYF TGTGCCAGCAGCCAGCGACCCCAGGGAGGGCAGTACTTC
once TRBJ1-2 - TRBV7-2 CASSLESAGRSGYTF TGTGCCAGCAGCTTAGAAAGTGCGGGGAGGAGCGGCTACACCTTC
once TRBJ1-2 - TRBV19 CASSDEDRLNYGYTF TGTGCCAGTAGTGACGAAGACAGGCTGAACTATGGCTACACCTTC
few TRBJ2-1 TRBD1 TRBV7-9 CASSPGTGADYNEQFF TGTGCCAGCAGCCCGGGGACAGGGGCCGACTACAATGAGCAGTTCTTC
- TRBJ1-3 TRBD1 TRBV6-2/TRBV6-3 CASSLTGTGGSGNTIYF TGTGCCAGCAGCCTCACCGGGACAGGGGGCTCTGGAAACACCATATATTTT
- TRBJ1-5 - TRBV19 CASSNTGQIYQPQHF TGTGCCAGTAGTAATACGGGACAAATCTATCAGCCCCAGCATTTT
- TRBJ1-1 TRBD1 TRBV5-1 CASSPRTGGDTEAFF TGCGCCAGCAGCCCACGGACAGGGGGTGACACTGAAGCTTTCTTT
- TRBJ1-2 - TRBV6-5 CASSPVQGGYGYTF TGTGCCAGCAGCCCCGTCCAGGGTGGCTATGGCTACACCTTC
- TRBJ2-2 - TRBV13 CASSLQFTGELFF TGTGCCAGCAGCTTGCAGTTCACCGGGGAGCTGTTTTTT
- TRBJ1-3 - TRBV9 CASSVGQTGNTIYF TGTGCCAGCAGCGTGGGGCAGACTGGAAACACCATATATTTT
once TRBJ2-3 TRBD2 TRBV5-1 CASSLDPGLAGGDTQYF TGCGCCAGCAGCCTGGACCCGGGACTAGCGGGGGGGGATACGCAGTATTTT
few TRBJ2-7 - TRBV18 CASSPGQAYYEQYF TGTGCCAGCTCACCGGGACAAGCTTACTACGAGCAGTACTTC
- TRBJ1-1 - TRBV19 CASGTGFRNTEAFF TGTGCCAGTGGAACAGGCTTTCGGAACACTGAAGCTTTCTTT
- TRBJ2-1 TRBD1 TRBV7-3 CASSRTGQVDYNEQFF TGTGCCAGCAGCAGGACGGGACAGGTAGACTACAATGAGCAGTTCTTC
- TRBJ2-2 TRBD2 TRBV12-3/TRBV12-4 CASSLSGGELFF TGTGCCAGCAGTCTTAGCGGGGGGGAGCTGTTTTTT
- TRBJ2-5 - TRBV27 CASSPMDHRRETQYF TGTGCCAGCAGTCCAATGGACCATAGGAGGGAGACCCAGTACTTC
- TRBJ2-7 TRBD1 TRBV28 CASSLPGQGYEQYF TGTGCCAGCAGTTTACCGGGACAGGGCTACGAGCAGTACTTC
- TRBJ2-1 TRBD2 TRBV5-5 CASSPQAGAYNEQFF TGTGCCAGCAGCCCCCAAGCGGGGGCCTACAATGAGCAGTTCTTC
- TRBJ1-6 - TRBV6-5 CASRTEGYNSPLHF TGTGCCAGCAGAACCGAGGGATATAATTCACCCCTCCACTTT
- TRBJ1-2 TRBD1 TRBV6-1 CASSEDGGQAGYTF TGTGCCAGCAGTGAAGATGGCGGACAGGCTGGCTACACCTTC
- TRBJ1-5 - TRBV2 CASSVPGYSNQPQHF TGTGCCAGCAGTGTGCCCGGTTATAGCAATCAGCCCCAGCATTTT
- TRBJ1-1 - TRBV7-8 CASSHLTGTGTEAFF TGTGCCAGCAGCCACTTAACAGGGACGGGCACTGAAGCTTTCTTT
- TRBJ2-2 TRBD2 TRBV10-3 CAISLAGGRDTGELFF TGTGCCATCAGCCTAGCGGGGGGACGGGACACCGGGGAGCTGTTTTTT